This T cell receptor beta chain was sequenced during a study of blood T cell repertoires in COVID-19. J lost 5 bases, V lost 4 bases, and 1 base had no gene match. CDR3 size: 12 residues. Germline CDR1 and CDR2: SGHAT and FQNNGV. Clones were read by immunoSEQ multiplex PCR, and TCRdb kept only the in-frame ones, dropping some. The profile shows about 240,000 clones, around 87% of them singletons. V is TRBV11-2 and J is TRBJ1-2; TRBD1 agrees at 7 bases. The source of this sequence is a woman between 70 and 85 years old with active or convalescent COVID-19. Sequencing was done on a sample of peripheral blood. CDR3 coding DNA: TGTGCCAGCAGCTCGACAGGGTATGGCTACACCTTC. Its translation: CASSSTGYGYTF.